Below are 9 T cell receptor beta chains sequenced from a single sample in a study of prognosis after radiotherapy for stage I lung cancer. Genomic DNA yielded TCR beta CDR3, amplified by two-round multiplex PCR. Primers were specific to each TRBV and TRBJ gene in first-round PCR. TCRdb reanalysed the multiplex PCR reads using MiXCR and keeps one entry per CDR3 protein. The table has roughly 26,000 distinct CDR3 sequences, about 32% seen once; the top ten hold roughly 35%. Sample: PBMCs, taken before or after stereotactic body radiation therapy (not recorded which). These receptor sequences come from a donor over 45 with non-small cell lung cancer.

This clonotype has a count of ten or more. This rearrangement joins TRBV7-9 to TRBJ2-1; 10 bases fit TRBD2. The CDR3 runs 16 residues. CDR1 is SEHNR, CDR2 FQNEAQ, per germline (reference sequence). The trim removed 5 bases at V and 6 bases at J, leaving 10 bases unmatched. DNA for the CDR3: TGTGCCAGCAGCGTAGGAACTAGCGGGATTGTCAATGAGCAGTTCTTC. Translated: CASSVGTSGIVNEQFF.

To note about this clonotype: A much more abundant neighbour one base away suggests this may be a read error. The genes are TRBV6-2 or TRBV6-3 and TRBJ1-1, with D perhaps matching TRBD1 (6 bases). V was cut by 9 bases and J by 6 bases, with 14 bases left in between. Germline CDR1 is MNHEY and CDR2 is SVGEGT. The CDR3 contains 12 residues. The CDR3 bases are TGTGCCAGTGGGTTGGGGGCAGCTGAAGCTTTCTTT. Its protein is CASGLGAAEAFF.

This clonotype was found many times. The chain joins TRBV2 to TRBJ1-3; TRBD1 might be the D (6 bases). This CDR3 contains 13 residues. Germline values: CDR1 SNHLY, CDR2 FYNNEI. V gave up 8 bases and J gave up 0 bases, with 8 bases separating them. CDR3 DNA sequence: TGTGCCAGCGTACAGGGCTCTGGAAACACCATATATTTT. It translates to CASVQGSGNTIYF. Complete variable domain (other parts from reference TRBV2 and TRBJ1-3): EPEVTQTPSHQVTQMGQEVILRCVPISNHLYFYWYRQILGQKVEFLVSFYNNEISEKSEIFDDQFSVERPDGSNFTLKIRSTKLEDSAMYFCASVQGSGNTIYFGEGSWLTVV.

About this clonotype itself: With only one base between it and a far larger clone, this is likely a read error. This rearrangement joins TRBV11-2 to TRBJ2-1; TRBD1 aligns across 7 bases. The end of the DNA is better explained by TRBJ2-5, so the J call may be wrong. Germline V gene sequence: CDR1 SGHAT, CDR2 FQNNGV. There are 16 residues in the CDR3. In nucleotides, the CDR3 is TGTGCCAGCAGCATCGGGACAGATGGGTGGTGGGAGACCCAGTACTTC. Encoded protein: CASSIGTDGWWETQYF.

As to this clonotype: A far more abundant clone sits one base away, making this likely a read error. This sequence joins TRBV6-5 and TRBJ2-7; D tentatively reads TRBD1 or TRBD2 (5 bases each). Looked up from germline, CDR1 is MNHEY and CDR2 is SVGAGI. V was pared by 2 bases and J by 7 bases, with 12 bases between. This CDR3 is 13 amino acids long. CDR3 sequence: CASSYVMGREQYF. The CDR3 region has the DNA TGTGCCAGCAGTTACGTCATGGGACGGGAGCAGTACTTC.

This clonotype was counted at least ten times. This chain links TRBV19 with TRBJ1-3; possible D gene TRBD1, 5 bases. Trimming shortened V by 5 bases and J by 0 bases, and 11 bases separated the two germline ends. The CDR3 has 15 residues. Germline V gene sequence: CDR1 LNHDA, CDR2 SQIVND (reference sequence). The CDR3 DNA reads TGTGCCAGTAGTGCAACAGGAGACTCTGGAAACACCATATATTTT. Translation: CASSATGDSGNTIYF.

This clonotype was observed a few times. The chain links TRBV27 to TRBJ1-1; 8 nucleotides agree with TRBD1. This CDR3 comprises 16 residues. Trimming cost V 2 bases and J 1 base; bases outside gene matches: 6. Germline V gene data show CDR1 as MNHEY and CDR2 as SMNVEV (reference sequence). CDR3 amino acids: CASSLRPGTGNTEAFF. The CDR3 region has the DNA TGTGCCAGCAGTTTAAGACCCGGGACAGGGAACACTGAAGCTTTCTTT.

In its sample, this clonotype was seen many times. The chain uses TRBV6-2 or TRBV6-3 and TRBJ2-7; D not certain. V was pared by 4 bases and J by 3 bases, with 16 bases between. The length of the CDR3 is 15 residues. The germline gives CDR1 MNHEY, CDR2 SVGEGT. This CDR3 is CASSSAPPKHYEQYF. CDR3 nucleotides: TGTGCCAGCAGTTCAGCACCCCCTAAGCACTACGAGCAGTACTTC.

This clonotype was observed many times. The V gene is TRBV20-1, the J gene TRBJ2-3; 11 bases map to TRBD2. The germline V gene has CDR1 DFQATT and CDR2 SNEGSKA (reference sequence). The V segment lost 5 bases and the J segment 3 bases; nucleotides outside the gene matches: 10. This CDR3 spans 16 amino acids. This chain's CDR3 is CSADLIAGGRTDTQYF. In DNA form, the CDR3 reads TGCAGTGCTGACCTTATAGCGGGGGGGCGAACAGATACGCAGTATTTT.